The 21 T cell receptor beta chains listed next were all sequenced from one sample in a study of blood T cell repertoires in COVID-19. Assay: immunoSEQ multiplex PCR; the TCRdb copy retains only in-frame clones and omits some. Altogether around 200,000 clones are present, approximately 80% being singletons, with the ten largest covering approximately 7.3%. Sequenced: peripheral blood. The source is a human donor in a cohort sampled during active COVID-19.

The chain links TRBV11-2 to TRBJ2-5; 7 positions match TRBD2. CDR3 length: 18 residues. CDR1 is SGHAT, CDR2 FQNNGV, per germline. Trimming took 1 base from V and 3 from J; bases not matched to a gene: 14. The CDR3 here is CASSLVGGASPGEETQYF. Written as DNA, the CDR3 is TGTGCCAGCAGCTTAGTGGGAGGGGCATCACCCGGGGAAGAGACCCAGTACTTC.

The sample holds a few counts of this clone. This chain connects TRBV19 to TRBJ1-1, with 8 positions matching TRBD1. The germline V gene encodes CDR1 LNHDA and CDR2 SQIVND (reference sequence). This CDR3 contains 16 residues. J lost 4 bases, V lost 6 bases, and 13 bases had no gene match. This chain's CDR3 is CASSLLRGRGGTEAFF. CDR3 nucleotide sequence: TGTGCCAGTAGCCTACTCAGGGGGCGCGGCGGCACTGAAGCTTTCTTT.

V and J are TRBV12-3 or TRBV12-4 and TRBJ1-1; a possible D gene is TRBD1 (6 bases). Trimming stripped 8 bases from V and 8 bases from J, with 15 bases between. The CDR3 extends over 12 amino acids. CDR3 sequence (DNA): TGTGCCAGCGCCCTGGGGGGGGCGGAAGCTTTCTTT. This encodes CASALGGAEAFF.

CDR3 region: CASSEFRGVGTEAFF. The CDR3 DNA reads as TGTGCCAGCAGTGAATTTCGGGGGGTAGGCACTGAAGCTTTCTTT. The V and J genes are TRBV25-1 and TRBJ1-1; the D gene is possibly TRBD1 (5 bases). Looked up from germline, CDR1 is MGHDK and CDR2 is SYGVNS. This CDR3 comprises 15 residues. Trimming took off 1 base at V and 4 bases at J, with 13 bases between the two ends.

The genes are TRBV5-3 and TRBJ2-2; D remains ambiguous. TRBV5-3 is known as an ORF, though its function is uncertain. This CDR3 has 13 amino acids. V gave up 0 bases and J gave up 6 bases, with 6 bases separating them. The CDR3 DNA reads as TGTGCCAGAAGCTTGGTCCCTCCCGGGGAGCTGTTTTTT. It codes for CARSLVPPGELFF.

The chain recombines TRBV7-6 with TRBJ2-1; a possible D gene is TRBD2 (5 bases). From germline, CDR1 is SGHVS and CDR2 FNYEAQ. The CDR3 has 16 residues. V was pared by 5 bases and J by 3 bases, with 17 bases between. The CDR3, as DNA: TGTGCCAGCAGCACCTATGAGGGCTCAGGCTACAATGAGCAGTTCTTC. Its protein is CASSTYEGSGYNEQFF.

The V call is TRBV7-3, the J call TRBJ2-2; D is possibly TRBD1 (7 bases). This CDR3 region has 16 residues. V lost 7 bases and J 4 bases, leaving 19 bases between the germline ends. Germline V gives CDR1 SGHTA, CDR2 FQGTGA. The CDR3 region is CASTPQGGAATGELFF. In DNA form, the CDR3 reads TGTGCCAGCACCCCGCAGGGGGGAGCGGCCACCGGGGAGCTGTTTTTT.

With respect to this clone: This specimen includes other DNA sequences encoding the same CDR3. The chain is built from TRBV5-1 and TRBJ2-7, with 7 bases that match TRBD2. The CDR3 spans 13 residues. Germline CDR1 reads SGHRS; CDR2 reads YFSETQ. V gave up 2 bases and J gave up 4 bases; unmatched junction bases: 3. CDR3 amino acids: CASSLLASYEQYF. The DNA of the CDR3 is TGCGCCAGCAGCTTACTAGCGTCGTACGAGCAGTACTTC. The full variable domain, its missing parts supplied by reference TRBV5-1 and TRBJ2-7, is KAGVTQTPRYLIKTRGQQVTLSCSPISGHRSVSWYQQTPGQGLQFLFEYFSETQRNKGNFPGRFSGRQFSNSRSEMNVSTLELGDSALYLCASSLLASYEQYFGPGTRLTVT.

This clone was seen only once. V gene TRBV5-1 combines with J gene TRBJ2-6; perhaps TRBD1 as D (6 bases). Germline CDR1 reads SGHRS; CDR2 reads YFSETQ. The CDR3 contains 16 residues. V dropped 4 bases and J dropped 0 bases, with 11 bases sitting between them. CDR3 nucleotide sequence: TGCGCCAGCAGCCCAGAGACAGGCTCTGGGGCCAACGTCCTGACTTTC. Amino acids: CASSPETGSGANVLTF.

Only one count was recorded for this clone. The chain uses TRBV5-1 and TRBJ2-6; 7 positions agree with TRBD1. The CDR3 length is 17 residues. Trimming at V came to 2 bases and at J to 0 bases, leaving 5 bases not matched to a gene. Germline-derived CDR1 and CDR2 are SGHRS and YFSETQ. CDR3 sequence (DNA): TGCGCCAGCAGCTTACCGGGACAGATCTCTGGGGCCAACGTCCTGACTTTC. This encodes CASSLPGQISGANVLTF. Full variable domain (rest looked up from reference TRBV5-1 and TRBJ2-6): KAGVTQTPRYLIKTRGQQVTLSCSPISGHRSVSWYQQTPGQGLQFLFEYFSETQRNKGNFPGRFSGRQFSNSRSEMNVSTLELGDSALYLCASSLPGQISGANVLTFGAGSRLTVL.

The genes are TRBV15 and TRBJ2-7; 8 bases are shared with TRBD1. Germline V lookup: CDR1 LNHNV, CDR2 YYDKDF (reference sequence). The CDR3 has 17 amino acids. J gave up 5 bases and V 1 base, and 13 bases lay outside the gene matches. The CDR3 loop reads CATSRASVGRGLDEQYF. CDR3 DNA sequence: TGTGCCACCAGCAGAGCCTCGGTTGGCAGGGGGCTGGACGAGCAGTACTTC.

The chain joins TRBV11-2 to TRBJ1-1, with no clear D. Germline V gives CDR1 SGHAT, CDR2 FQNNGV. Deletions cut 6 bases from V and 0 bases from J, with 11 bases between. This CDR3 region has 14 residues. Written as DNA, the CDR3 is TGTGCCAGCAGTCCGGGTGGCCTGAACACTGAAGCTTTCTTT. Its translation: CASSPGGLNTEAFF.

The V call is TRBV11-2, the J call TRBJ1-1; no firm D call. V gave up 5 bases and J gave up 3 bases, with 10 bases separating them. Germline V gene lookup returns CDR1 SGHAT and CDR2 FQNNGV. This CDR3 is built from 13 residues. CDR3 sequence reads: CASSKVRYTEAFF. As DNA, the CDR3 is TGTGCCAGCAGCAAGGTGAGGTACACTGAAGCTTTCTTT. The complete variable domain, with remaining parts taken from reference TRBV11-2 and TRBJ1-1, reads EAGVAQSPRYKIIEKRQSVAFWCNPISGHATLYWYQQILGQGPKLLIQFQNNGVVDDSQLPKDRFSAERLKGVDSTLKIQPAKLEDSAVYLCASSKVRYTEAFFGQGTRLTVV.

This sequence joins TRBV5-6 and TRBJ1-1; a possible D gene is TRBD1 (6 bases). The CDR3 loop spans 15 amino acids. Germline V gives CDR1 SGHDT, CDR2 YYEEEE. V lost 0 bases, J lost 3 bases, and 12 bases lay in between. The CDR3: CASSLGTNRDTEAFF. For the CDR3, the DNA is TGTGCCAGCAGCTTGGGCACCAACAGGGACACTGAAGCTTTCTTT.

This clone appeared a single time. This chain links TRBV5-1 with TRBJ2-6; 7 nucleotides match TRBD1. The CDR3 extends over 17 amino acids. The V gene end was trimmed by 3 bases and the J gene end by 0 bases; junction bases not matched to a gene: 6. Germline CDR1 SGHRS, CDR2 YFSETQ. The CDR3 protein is CASSSNRGGSGANVLTF. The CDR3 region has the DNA TGCGCCAGCAGCTCCAACAGGGGTGGCTCTGGGGCCAACGTCCTGACTTTC.

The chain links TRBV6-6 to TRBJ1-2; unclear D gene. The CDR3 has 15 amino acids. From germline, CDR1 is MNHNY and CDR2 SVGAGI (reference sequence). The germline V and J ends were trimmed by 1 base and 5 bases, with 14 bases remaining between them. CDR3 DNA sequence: TGTGCCAGCAGTTACTTGAGGGTTGAATTTTATGGCTACACCTTC. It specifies CASSYLRVEFYGYTF.

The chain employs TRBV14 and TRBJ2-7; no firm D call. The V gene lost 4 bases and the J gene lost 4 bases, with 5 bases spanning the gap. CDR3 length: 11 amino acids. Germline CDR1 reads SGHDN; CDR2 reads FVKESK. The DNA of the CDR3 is TGTGCCAGCAGCCCCAGGTACGAGCAGTACTTC. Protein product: CASSPRYEQYF.

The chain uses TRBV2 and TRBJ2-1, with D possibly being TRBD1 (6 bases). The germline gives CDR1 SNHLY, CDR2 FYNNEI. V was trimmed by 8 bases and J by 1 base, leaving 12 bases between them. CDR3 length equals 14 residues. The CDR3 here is CASQLGTSYNEQFF. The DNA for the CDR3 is TGTGCCAGCCAATTAGGGACATCCTACAATGAGCAGTTCTTC.

CDR3 loop: CASSISTGEYSNQPQHF. In nucleotides, the CDR3 is TGTGCCAGTAGTATTTCGACAGGCGAATATAGCAATCAGCCCCAGCATTTT. The rearrangement uses TRBV19 and TRBJ1-5, with a tentative D call TRBD1 (6 bases). The CDR3 covers 17 residues. Germline-derived CDR1 and CDR2 are LNHDA and SQIVND (reference sequence). V gave up 3 bases and J gave up 0 bases, with 15 bases separating them.

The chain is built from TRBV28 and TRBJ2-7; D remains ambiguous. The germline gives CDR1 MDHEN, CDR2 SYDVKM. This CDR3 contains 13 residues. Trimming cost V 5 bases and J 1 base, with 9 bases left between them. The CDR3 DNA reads TGTGCCAGCAGTGCTCCAGGATCCTACGAGCAGTACTTC. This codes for CASSAPGSYEQYF.

CDR3 loop: CASSEWGGDQPQHF. CDR3 in DNA: TGTGCCAGCAGTGAATGGGGCGGGGATCAGCCCCAGCATTTT. The V and J genes are TRBV25-1 and TRBJ1-5; D is perhaps TRBD1 (5 bases). Germline CDR1 is MGHDK and CDR2 is SYGVNS. This CDR3 contains 14 residues. V shed 1 base and J shed 5 bases, with 9 bases lying between them.